This TCR beta chain is drawn from a study of regulatory T cells in long-lasting Graves disease. There are many counts of this clonotype. Its cognate antigen is unknown. The time point is: newly diagnosed GD, antithyroid drugs for less than 3 months. Researchers made the TCR library from RNA that was extracted from PBMCs. Study observations and caveats: Public clonotype sharing was higher in persistent than newly diagnosed patients.

iRepertoire HTBI primers and Arm-PCR of CDR3 regions built TCR beta libraries. TCRdb reprocessed the multiplex PCR reads via MiXCR and lists one record per CDR3 protein. The sample shows over 500,000 distinct CDR3 sequences, 15% to 20% of them seen only once. In addition, the sample was reused for a study of T cells in Graves' hyperthyroidism and ophthalmopathy. That work adds: Patients aged 18 to 65 had newly diagnosed hyperthyroidism of under 2 months' duration.

The sequencing here drew on peripheral blood mononuclear cells (PBMCs), taken at new diagnosis, from a patient treated with antithyroid drugs. The clonotype was recovered from a woman aged 25 to 39 with Graves disease.

The CDR3 sequence is CASSLDRGNTGELFF. CDR3 bases: TGTGCCAGCAGTTTGGACAGGGGAAACACCGGGGAGCTGTTTTTT. The chain combines TRBV28 with TRBJ2-2; 9 nucleotides match TRBD1. Germline trimming cut 3 bases from V and 2 bases from J; bases unmatched to any gene: 1. In germline, CDR1 is MDHEN, CDR2 SYDVKM. This CDR3 region has 15 residues. Combining the CDR3 with reference TRBV28 and TRBJ2-2 gives the whole variable domain DVKVTQSSRYLVKRTGEKVFLECVQDMDHENMFWYRQDPGLGLRLIYFSYDVKMKEKGDIPEGYSVSREKKERFSLILESASTNQTSMYLCASSLDRGNTGELFFGEGSRLTVL.